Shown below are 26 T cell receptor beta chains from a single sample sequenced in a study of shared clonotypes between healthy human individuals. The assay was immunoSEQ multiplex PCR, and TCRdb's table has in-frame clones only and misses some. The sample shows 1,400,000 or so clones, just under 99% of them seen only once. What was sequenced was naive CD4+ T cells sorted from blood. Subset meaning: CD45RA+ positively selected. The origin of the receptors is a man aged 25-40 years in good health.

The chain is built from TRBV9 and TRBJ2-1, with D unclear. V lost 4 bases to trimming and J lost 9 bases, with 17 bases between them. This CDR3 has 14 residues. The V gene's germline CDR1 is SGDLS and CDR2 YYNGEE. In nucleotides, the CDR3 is TGTGCCAGCAGCCCCCGGGCGCCTGGTGGTGAGCAGTTCTTC. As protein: CASSPRAPGGEQFF.

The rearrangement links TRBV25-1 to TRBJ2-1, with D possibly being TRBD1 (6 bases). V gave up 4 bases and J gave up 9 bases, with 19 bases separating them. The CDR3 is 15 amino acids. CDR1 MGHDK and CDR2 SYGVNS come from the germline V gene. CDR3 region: CASSAWTVLDGEQFF. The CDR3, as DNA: TGTGCCAGCAGTGCCTGGACAGTGTTAGATGGTGAGCAGTTCTTC.

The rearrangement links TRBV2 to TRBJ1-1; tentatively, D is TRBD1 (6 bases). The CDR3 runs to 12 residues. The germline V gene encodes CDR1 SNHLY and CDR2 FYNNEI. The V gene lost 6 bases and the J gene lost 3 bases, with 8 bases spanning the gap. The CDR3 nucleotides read TGTGCCAGCAGGGGGGGGCACACTGAAGCTTTCTTT. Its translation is CASRGGHTEAFF.

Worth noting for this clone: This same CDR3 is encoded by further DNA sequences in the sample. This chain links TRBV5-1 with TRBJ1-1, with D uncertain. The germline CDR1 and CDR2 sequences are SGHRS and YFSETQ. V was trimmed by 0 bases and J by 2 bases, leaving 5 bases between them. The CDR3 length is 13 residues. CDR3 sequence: CASSLAVNTEAFF. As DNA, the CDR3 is TGCGCCAGCAGCTTGGCCGTAAACACTGAAGCTTTCTTT. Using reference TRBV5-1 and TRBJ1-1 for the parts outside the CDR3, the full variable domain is KAGVTQTPRYLIKTRGQQVTLSCSPISGHRSVSWYQQTPGQGLQFLFEYFSETQRNKGNFPGRFSGRQFSNSRSEMNVSTLELGDSALYLCASSLAVNTEAFFGQGTRLTVV.

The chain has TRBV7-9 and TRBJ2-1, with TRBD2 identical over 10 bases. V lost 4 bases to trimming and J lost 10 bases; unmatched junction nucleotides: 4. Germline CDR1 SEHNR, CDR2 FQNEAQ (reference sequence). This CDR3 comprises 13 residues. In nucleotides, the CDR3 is TGTGCCAGCAGCTCGACTAGCGGGTGGGAGCAGTTCTTC. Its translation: CASSSTSGWEQFF.

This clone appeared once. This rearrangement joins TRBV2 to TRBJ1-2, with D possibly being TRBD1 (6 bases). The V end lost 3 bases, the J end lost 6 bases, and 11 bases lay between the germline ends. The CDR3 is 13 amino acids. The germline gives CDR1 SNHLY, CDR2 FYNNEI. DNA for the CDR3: TGTGCCAGCAGTGAGCAGGGGAACAATGGCTACACCTTC. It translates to CASSEQGNNGYTF.

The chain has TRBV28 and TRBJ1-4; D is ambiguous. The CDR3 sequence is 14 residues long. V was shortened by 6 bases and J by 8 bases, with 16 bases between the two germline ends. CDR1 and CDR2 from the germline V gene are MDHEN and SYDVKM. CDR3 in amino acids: CASRNWNIGEKLFF. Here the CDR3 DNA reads TGTGCCAGCAGAAACTGGAACATAGGAGAAAAACTGTTTTTT. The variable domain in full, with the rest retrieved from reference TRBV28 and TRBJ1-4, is DVKVTQSSRYLVKRTGEKVFLECVQDMDHENMFWYRQDPGLGLRLIYFSYDVKMKEKGDIPEGYSVSREKKERFSLILESASTNQTSMYLCASRNWNIGEKLFFGSGTQLSVL.

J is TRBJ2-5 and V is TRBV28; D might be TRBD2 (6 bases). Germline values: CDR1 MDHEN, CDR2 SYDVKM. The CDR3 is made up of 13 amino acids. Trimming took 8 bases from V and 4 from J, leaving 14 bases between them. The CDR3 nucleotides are TGTGCCAGCTGTCGTGGAGGGAGAGAGACCCAGTACTTC. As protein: CASCRGGRETQYF.

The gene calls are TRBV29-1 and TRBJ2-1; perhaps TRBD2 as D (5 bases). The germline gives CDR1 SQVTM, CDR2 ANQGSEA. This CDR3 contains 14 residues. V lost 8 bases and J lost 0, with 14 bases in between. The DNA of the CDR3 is TGCAGCTCCGGACTGATGGGCTCCTACAATGAGCAGTTCTTC. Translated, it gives CSSGLMGSYNEQFF.

The CDR3 sequence: CASSLANPDRLNTF. DNA for the CDR3: TGTGCCAGCAGCTTGGCCAACCCAGACAGGCTGAACACCTTC. J is TRBJ1-2 and V is TRBV5-5; a possible D gene is TRBD1 (6 bases). The CDR3 has 14 residues. V was clipped by 0 bases and J by 12 bases, with 18 bases between them. Germline lookup yields CDR1 SGHKS and CDR2 YYEKEE (reference sequence). Filled out from reference TRBV5-5 and TRBJ1-2, the complete variable domain reads DAGVTQSPTHLIKTRGQQVTLRCSPISGHKSVSWYQQVLGQGPQFIFQYYEKEERGRGNFPDRFSARQFPNYSSELNVNALLLGDSALYLCASSLANPDRLNTFGSGTRLTVV.

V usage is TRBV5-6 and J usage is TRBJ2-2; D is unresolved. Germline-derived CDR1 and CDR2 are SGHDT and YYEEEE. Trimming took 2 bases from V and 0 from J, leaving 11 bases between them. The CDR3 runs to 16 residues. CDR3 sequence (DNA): TGTGCCAGCAGCTTCGGTCGGTCTACGAACACCGGGGAGCTGTTTTTT. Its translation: CASSFGRSTNTGELFF.

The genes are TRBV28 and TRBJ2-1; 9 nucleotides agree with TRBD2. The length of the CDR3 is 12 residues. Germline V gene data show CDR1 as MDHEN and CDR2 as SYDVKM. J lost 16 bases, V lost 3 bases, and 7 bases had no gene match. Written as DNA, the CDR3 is TGTGCCAGCAGTTTGGCGGGACTAGCAAAATTCTTC. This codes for CASSLAGLAKFF.

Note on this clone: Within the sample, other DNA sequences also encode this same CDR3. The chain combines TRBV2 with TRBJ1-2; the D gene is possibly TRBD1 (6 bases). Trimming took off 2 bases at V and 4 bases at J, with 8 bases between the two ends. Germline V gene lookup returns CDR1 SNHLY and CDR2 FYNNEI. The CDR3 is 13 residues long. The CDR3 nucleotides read TGTGCCAGCAGTGAAACAGGGAGCTATGGCTACACCTTC. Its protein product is CASSETGSYGYTF.

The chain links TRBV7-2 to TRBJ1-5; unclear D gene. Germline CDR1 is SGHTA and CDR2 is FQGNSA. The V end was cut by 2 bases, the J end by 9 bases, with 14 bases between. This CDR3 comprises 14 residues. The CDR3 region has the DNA TGTGCCAGCAGCTTACAGGCAGGACCGCGGCCCCAGCATTTT. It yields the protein CASSLQAGPRPQHF.

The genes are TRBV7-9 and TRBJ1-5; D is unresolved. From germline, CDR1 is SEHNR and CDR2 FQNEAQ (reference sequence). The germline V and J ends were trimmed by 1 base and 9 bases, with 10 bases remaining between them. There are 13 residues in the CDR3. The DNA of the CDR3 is TGTGCCAGCAGCTTAGGGGCCCCATGGCCCCAGCATTTT. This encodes CASSLGAPWPQHF.

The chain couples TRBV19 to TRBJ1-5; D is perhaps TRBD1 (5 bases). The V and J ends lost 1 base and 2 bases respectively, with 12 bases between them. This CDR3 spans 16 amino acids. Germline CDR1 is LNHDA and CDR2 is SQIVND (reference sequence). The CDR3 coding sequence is TGTGCCAGTAGTATAGTTCAGGGCCCGGGCAATCAGCCCCAGCATTTT. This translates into CASSIVQGPGNQPQHF.

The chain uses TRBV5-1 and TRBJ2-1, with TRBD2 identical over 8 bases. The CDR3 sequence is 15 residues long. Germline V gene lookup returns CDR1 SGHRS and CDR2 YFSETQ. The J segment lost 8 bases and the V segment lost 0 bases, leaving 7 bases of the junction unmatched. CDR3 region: CASSLGLALSDEQFF. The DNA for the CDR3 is TGCGCCAGCAGCTTGGGACTAGCGCTGTCAGATGAGCAGTTCTTC.

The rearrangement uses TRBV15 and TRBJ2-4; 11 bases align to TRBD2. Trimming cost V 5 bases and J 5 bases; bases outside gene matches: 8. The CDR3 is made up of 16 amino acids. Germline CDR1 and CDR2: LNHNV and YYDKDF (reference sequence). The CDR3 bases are TGTGCCACCAGCCCCTCTTTGGGACTAGCGGAAAACATTCAGTACTTC. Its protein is CATSPSLGLAENIQYF.

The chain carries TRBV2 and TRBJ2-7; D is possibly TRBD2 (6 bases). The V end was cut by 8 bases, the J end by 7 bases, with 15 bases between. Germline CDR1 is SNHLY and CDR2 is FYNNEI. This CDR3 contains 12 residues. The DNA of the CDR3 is TGTGCCAGCTCTGGGGCGGCGGGGGAGCAGTACTTC. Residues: CASSGAAGEQYF.

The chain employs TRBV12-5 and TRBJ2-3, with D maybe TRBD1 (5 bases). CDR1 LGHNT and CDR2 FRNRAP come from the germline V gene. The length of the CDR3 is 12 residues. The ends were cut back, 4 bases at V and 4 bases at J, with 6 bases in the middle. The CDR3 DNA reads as TGTGCTAGTGGTTCACAGGCAGATACGCAGTATTTT. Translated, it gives CASGSQADTQYF.

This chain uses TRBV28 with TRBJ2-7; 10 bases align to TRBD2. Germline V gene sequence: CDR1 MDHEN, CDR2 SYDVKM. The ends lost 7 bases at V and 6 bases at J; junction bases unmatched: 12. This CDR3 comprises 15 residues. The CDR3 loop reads CASTISLAGKGEQYF. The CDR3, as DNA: TGTGCCAGCACCATTTCACTAGCGGGGAAAGGCGAGCAGTACTTC. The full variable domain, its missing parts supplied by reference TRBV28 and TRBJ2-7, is DVKVTQSSRYLVKRTGEKVFLECVQDMDHENMFWYRQDPGLGLRLIYFSYDVKMKEKGDIPEGYSVSREKKERFSLILESASTNQTSMYLCASTISLAGKGEQYFGPGTRLTVT.

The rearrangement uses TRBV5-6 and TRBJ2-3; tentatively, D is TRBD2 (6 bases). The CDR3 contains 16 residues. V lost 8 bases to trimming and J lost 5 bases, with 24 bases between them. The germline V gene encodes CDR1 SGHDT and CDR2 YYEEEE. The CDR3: CARKFEVAGKEDTQYF. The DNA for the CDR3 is TGTGCCAGGAAGTTCGAGGTCGCGGGAAAGGAAGATACGCAGTATTTT. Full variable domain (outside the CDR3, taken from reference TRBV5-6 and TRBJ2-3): DAGVTQSPTHLIKTRGQQVTLRCSPKSGHDTVSWYQQALGQGPQFIFQYYEEEERQRGNFPDRFSGHQFPNYSSELNVNALLLGDSALYLCARKFEVAGKEDTQYFGPGTRLTVL.

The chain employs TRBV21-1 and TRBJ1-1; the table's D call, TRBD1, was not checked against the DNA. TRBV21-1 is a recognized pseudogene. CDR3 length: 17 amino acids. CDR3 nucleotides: TGTGCCAGCAGCAATGGATTTAAGACAGGGATGAACACTGAAGCTTTCTTT. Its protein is CASSNGFKTGMNTEAFF.

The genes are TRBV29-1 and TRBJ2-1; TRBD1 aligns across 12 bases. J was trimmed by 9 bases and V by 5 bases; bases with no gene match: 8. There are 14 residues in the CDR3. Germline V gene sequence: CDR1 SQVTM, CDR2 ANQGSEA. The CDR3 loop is CSVRRDRGLFEQFF. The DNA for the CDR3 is TGCAGCGTTAGACGGGACAGGGGGCTTTTTGAGCAGTTCTTC.

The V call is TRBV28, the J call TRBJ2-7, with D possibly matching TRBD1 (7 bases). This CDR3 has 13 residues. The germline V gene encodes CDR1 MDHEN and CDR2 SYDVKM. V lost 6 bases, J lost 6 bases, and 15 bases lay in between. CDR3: CASSRRDSSEQYF. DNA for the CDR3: TGTGCCAGCAGCCGGAGGGACAGCTCCGAGCAGTACTTC.

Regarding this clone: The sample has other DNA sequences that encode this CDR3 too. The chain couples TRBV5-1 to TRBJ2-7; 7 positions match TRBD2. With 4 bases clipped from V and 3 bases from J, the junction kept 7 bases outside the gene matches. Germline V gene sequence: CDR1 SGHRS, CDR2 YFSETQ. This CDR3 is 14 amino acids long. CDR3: CASSVTGTNYEQYF. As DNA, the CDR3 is TGCGCCAGCAGCGTAACCGGGACTAACTACGAGCAGTACTTC.